Presented here are 30 T cell receptor beta chains from one specimen sequenced in a study of OX40 agonist ivuxolimab in advanced cancers. Measured with immunoSEQ multiplex PCR; TCRdb has only the in-frame clones, and not every one. Of about 45,000 clones listed, under 95% were seen once; the top ten hold under 20%. The source was CD4+ or CD8+ T cells sorted from blood, collected in a trial of the OX40 agonist ivuxolimab. Receptors originate from an adult with an advanced solid tumor such as melanoma, head and neck, liver or kidney cancer.

J is TRBJ2-1 and V is TRBV2; D call uncertain. The CDR3 is made up of 11 amino acids. CDR1 SNHLY and CDR2 FYNNEI come from the germline V gene. Trimming shortened V by 4 bases and J by 7 bases, and 5 bases separated the two germline ends. CDR3 protein: CASSAGNEQFF. DNA of the CDR3: TGTGCCAGCAGTGCAGGTAATGAGCAGTTCTTC.

V gene TRBV13 combines with J gene TRBJ2-1; unclear D gene. The CDR3 is 16 amino acids. CDR1 and CDR2 (germline): PRHDT, FYEKMQ (reference sequence). Trimming removed 6 bases from V and 4 bases from J, with 19 bases in between. The CDR3 sequence is CASREAAPGVYNEQFF. CDR3 nucleotide sequence: TGTGCCAGCAGAGAGGCGGCCCCCGGAGTTTACAATGAGCAGTTCTTC.

J is TRBJ1-1 and V is TRBV27; D remains unclear. V was clipped by 0 bases and J by 3 bases, with 8 bases between them. The length of the CDR3 is 14 residues. Germline CDR1 MNHEY, CDR2 SMNVEV (reference sequence). The CDR3, as DNA: TGTGCCAGCAGTTTATCGGGGATTGACACTGAAGCTTTCTTT. This sequence encodes CASSLSGIDTEAFF.

The J gene is TRBJ1-5, the V gene TRBV4-1; D remains unclear. The V and J ends lost 1 base and 10 bases respectively, with 17 bases between them. There are 15 residues in the CDR3. Germline values: CDR1 MGHRA, CDR2 YSYEKL. CDR3 nucleotides: TGCGCCAGCAGCCAAGTATCCCCGGGGAAGGGTCCCCAGCATTTT. Translated, it gives CASSQVSPGKGPQHF.

V is TRBV27 and J is TRBJ2-7, with TRBD2 matching over 7 bases. The germline gives CDR1 MNHEY, CDR2 SMNVEV (reference sequence). The CDR3 length is 16 residues. V trimming: 4 bases; J trimming: 2 bases; junction bases outside the gene matches: 11. The CDR3 DNA reads as TGTGCCAGCAGTTACGCATCTAGCGGACCTGCCTACGAGCAGTACTTC. Residues: CASSYASSGPAYEQYF.

The chain uses TRBV6-1 and TRBJ1-5; D gene unclear. The V and J ends lost 7 bases and 7 bases respectively, with 14 bases between them. From germline, CDR1 is MNHNS and CDR2 SASEGT. The CDR3 is 13 residues long. CDR3 nucleotide sequence: TGTGCCAGCAACGTCGGGGTTGGGCAGCCCCAGCATTTT. As protein: CASNVGVGQPQHF.

The chain couples TRBV5-4 to TRBJ1-1, with D hard to call. Trimming shortened V by 2 bases and J by 7 bases, and 12 bases separated the two germline ends. The CDR3 has 13 amino acids. Germline CDR1 and CDR2: SGHNT and YYREEE (reference sequence). CDR3 region: CASSFDWESEAFF. CDR3 nucleotide sequence: TGTGCCAGCAGCTTCGATTGGGAAAGTGAAGCTTTCTTT.

This rearrangement joins TRBV4-2 to TRBJ1-2; D may be TRBD1 (5 bases). The germline V and J ends were trimmed by 8 bases and 1 base, with 8 bases remaining between them. The CDR3 runs to 12 residues. From germline, CDR1 is LGHNA and CDR2 YNFKEQ. This CDR3 reads CASGHNNYGYTF. DNA of the CDR3: TGTGCCAGCGGACATAATAACTATGGCTACACCTTC.

The chain employs TRBV28 and TRBJ1-1, with D unclear. V gave up 6 bases and J gave up 1 base, with 18 bases separating them. CDR1 is MDHEN, CDR2 SYDVKM, per germline. The CDR3 is 16 residues long. CDR3: CASSPGLGKGNTEAFF. In nucleotides, the CDR3 is TGTGCCAGCAGCCCGGGCCTTGGAAAAGGGAACACTGAAGCTTTCTTT.

The table lists this clone with a few counts. The chain uses TRBV11-2 and TRBJ2-2; D remains unclear. Germline CDR1 SGHAT, CDR2 FQNNGV. The ends were cut back, 5 bases at V and 6 bases at J, with 7 bases in the middle. The CDR3 totals 12 residues. For the CDR3, the DNA is TGTGCCAGCAGCCCCTATTCCGGGGAGCTGTTTTTT. This gives the protein CASSPYSGELFF.

The V call is TRBV29-1, the J call TRBJ2-2; D not certain. Trimming removed 4 bases from V and 4 bases from J, with 7 bases in between. Germline CDR1 and CDR2: SQVTM and ANQGSEA. This CDR3 is 12 amino acids long. The CDR3 reads CSVVSLTGELFF. The CDR3 region has the DNA TGCAGCGTTGTTAGCCTCACCGGGGAGCTGTTTTTT.

In this sample, this clone turned up once. The chain combines TRBV5-4 with TRBJ2-7; 8 positions match TRBD1. CDR1 and CDR2 (germline): SGHNT, YYREEE (reference sequence). V shed 0 bases, J shed 3 bases, and the junction held 2 bases outside the gene matches. The CDR3 consists of 14 residues. The CDR3 bases are TGTGCCAGCAGCTTGGGACAGGGGAGCTACGAGCAGTACTTC. This sequence encodes CASSLGQGSYEQYF.

V usage is TRBV30 and J usage is TRBJ1-3; no definite D call. Trimming stripped 5 bases from V and 0 bases from J, with 8 bases between. The CDR3 extends over 13 amino acids. Germline loops: CDR1 GTSNPN, CDR2 SVGIG (reference sequence). The CDR3 here is CAWEPGSGNTIYF. The CDR3 coding sequence is TGTGCCTGGGAGCCTGGCTCTGGAAACACCATATATTTT. Using reference TRBV30 and TRBJ1-3 for the parts outside the CDR3, the full variable domain is SQTIHQWPATLVQPVGSPLSLECTVEGTSNPNLYWYRQAAGRGLQLLFYSVGIGQISSEVPQNLSASRPQDRQFILSSKKLLLSDSGFYLCAWEPGSGNTIYFGEGSWLTVV.

The chain combines TRBV6-9 with TRBJ2-7, with D possibly called TRBD1 or TRBD2 (7 bases each). Germline V gives CDR1 MNHGY, CDR2 SVAAGI. CDR3 length: 14 amino acids. V was shortened by 5 bases and J by 3 bases, with 14 bases between the two germline ends. The CDR3 loop is CASSPGGGGYEQYF. CDR3 coding DNA: TGTGCCAGCAGTCCAGGGGGGGGAGGCTACGAGCAGTACTTC.

The rearrangement links TRBV14 to TRBJ1-1, with 10 bases that match TRBD1. The CDR3 extends over 16 amino acids. Germline V lookup: CDR1 SGHDN, CDR2 FVKESK. V trimming: 6 bases; J trimming: 1 base; junction bases outside the gene matches: 8. The CDR3 DNA follows: TGTGCCAGCAGACCAGACAGGGGGCGGGGGAACACTGAAGCTTTCTTT. Protein: CASRPDRGRGNTEAFF.

This chain joins TRBV7-9 and TRBJ2-7; unclear D gene. Between the trimmed V and J ends, which lost 2 bases and 2 bases, there was a span of 4 bases. This CDR3 comprises 12 residues. CDR1 is SEHNR and CDR2 is FQNEAQ in the germline V gene (reference sequence). The CDR3 loop is CASSLSPYEQYF. CDR3 coding DNA: TGTGCCAGCAGCTTAAGCCCCTACGAGCAGTACTTC.

The sample holds a few counts of this clone. The rearrangement joins TRBV28 to TRBJ1-3; maybe TRBD1 (5 bases). The germline gives CDR1 MDHEN, CDR2 SYDVKM. The V gene lost 10 bases and the J gene lost 2 bases, with 9 bases spanning the gap. The CDR3 extends over 12 amino acids. This CDR3 is CATQGTGNTIYF. The CDR3 nucleotides are TGTGCCACCCAGGGCACTGGAAACACCATATATTTT.

The rearrangement links TRBV13 to TRBJ2-5; TRBD2 matches at 8 bases. The CDR3 consists of 13 residues. V was clipped by 8 bases and J by 2 bases; unmatched bases: 4. Germline V gene sequence: CDR1 PRHDT, CDR2 FYEKMQ (reference sequence). CDR3 bases: TGTGCCAGCGGGTCGGGAGGGCAAGAGACCCAGTACTTC. It codes for CASGSGGQETQYF.

The rearrangement links TRBV6-5 to TRBJ2-7; no firm D call. This CDR3 has 14 amino acids. V lost 4 bases and J lost 2, with 12 bases in between. The germline V gene encodes CDR1 MNHEY and CDR2 SVGAGI. CDR3 region: CASSSSTSTYEQYF. The CDR3 bases are TGTGCCAGCAGTTCCTCGACATCCACCTACGAGCAGTACTTC.

The chain links TRBV27 to TRBJ2-7; D possibly corresponds to TRBD1 (6 bases). This CDR3 comprises 14 residues. V was clipped by 6 bases and J by 0 bases, with 12 bases between them. Germline values: CDR1 MNHEY, CDR2 SMNVEV (reference sequence). The CDR3 sequence is CASRNTGISYEQYF. For the CDR3, the DNA is TGTGCCAGCAGGAATACAGGGATCTCCTACGAGCAGTACTTC.

The gene calls are TRBV28 and TRBJ2-7; 7 bases align to TRBD1. Germline loops: CDR1 MDHEN, CDR2 SYDVKM. V trimming: 5 bases; J trimming: 5 bases; junction bases outside the gene matches: 12. CDR3 length: 15 residues. CDR3 residues: CASSPSRDSVDEQYF. The CDR3 region has the DNA TGTGCCAGCAGTCCCTCTAGGGACAGTGTGGACGAGCAGTACTTC.

The V gene is TRBV28, the J gene TRBJ2-1; 8 nucleotides match TRBD1. CDR1 and CDR2 from the germline V gene are MDHEN and SYDVKM. The CDR3 is made up of 14 amino acids. Losses at the gene ends were 5 bases for V and 5 bases for J; bases not matched to a gene: 5. As DNA, the CDR3 is TGTGCCAGCAGTCAGGACAGGGCCAACAATGAGCAGTTCTTC. It yields the protein CASSQDRANNEQFF.

This chain links TRBV7-9 with TRBJ1-1, with D perhaps TRBD1 (6 bases). Trimming took off 5 bases at V and 3 bases at J, with 10 bases between the two ends. Germline V gives CDR1 SEHNR, CDR2 FQNEAQ (reference sequence). The CDR3 is made up of 13 amino acids. CDR3 region: CASSLAGDTEAFF. In nucleotides, the CDR3 is TGTGCCAGCAGCCTCGCAGGGGACACTGAAGCTTTCTTT.

The rearrangement joins TRBV28 to TRBJ1-2; weak D call: TRBD1 (6 bases). CDR3 size: 12 residues. CDR1 MDHEN and CDR2 SYDVKM come from the germline V gene. Between the trimmed V and J ends, which lost 7 bases and 7 bases, there was a span of 13 bases. The CDR3 region has the DNA TGTGCCAGCATAACAGGGTCCGGTGGCTACACCTTC. Encoded protein: CASITGSGGYTF.

This clone has a single count. J is TRBJ2-5 and V is TRBV4-2, with TRBD2 identical over 9 bases. V gave up 0 bases and J gave up 1 base; unmatched junction bases: 9. Germline V lookup: CDR1 LGHNA, CDR2 YNFKEQ. This CDR3 has 18 amino acids. The CDR3 loop is CASSQEVGGGATQETQYF. CDR3 nucleotide sequence: TGTGCCAGCAGCCAAGAGGTGGGCGGGGGGGCCACCCAAGAGACCCAGTACTTC.

The J gene is TRBJ2-1, the V gene TRBV28; D gene uncertain. Trimming left V 5 bases short and J 2 bases short, with 10 bases between. CDR1 is MDHEN and CDR2 is SYDVKM in the germline V gene. The CDR3 has 14 amino acids. CDR3 nucleotides: TGTGCCAGCAGTAAGCTAGTGACCTACAATGAGCAGTTCTTC. Its protein is CASSKLVTYNEQFF.

The chain employs TRBV28 and TRBJ2-1; 14 bases are shared with TRBD2. The ends lost 5 bases at V and 6 bases at J; junction bases unmatched: 6. The CDR3 consists of 16 residues. Germline CDR1 reads MDHEN; CDR2 reads SYDVKM. The CDR3 DNA reads TGTGCCAGCAGTCCTGGGACTAGCGGGGGTCTCAATGAGCAGTTCTTC. The encoded protein is CASSPGTSGGLNEQFF.

The V call is TRBV28, the J call TRBJ1-5, with a tentative D call TRBD1 (5 bases). Germline loops: CDR1 MDHEN, CDR2 SYDVKM. This CDR3 spans 13 amino acids. V was pared by 2 bases and J by 6 bases, with 8 bases between. CDR3 sequence reads: CASSLRGSQPQHF. The CDR3 region has the DNA TGTGCCAGCAGTTTACGGGGGAGTCAGCCCCAGCATTTT.

The CDR3 sequence: CSVVGGQGVTYEQYF. The CDR3 DNA reads TGCAGCGTTGTCGGGGGGCAGGGGGTGACCTACGAGCAGTACTTC. The chain is built from TRBV29-1 and TRBJ2-7, with D perhaps given as TRBD1 or TRBD2 (7 bases each). Between the trimmed V and J ends, which lost 4 bases and 2 bases, there was a span of 18 bases. CDR3 length: 15 residues. Germline-derived CDR1 and CDR2 are SQVTM and ANQGSEA.

The gene calls are TRBV4-2 and TRBJ2-1, with D maybe TRBD2 (5 bases). Trimming removed 4 bases from V and 8 bases from J, with 6 bases in between. Germline assignment: CDR1 LGHNA and CDR2 YNFKEQ. The CDR3 sequence is 11 residues long. The CDR3 sequence is CASSPGDEQFF. The CDR3 nucleotides are TGTGCCAGCAGCCCCGGGGATGAGCAGTTCTTC.